This TCR beta chain originates from a study of cytomegalovirus exposure and HLA in healthy donors. Study results and caveats: The authors enumerated 150 to 200 TCR beta chains as linked to cytomegalovirus.

The germline V gene has CDR1 MNHNS and CDR2 SASEGT. The CDR3 has 15 residues. With V trimmed by 3 bases and J by 4 bases, 5 bases remained unmatched. With regard to this clone: What it binds is unknown.

Produced via immunoSEQ multiplex PCR; TCRdb's table is partial and in-frame only. Of 100,000 to 150,000 clones detected, approximately 89% appear once; the ten largest clones hold 0.95% to 1.5%. The chain carries TRBV6-1 and TRBJ2-3; 9 positions match TRBD2. The TCR sequence derives from a woman aged 18 to 35 in good health and CMV-seronegative. The sequencing input was PBMCs. The CDR3 coding sequence is TGTGCCAGCAGTGATCGGCGGGGGGGCCCAGATACGCAGTATTTT. Encoded protein: CASSDRRGGPDTQYF.